This is a list of T cell receptor beta chains from one sample in a study of OX40 agonist ivuxolimab in advanced cancers. Only in-frame clones appear in the TCRdb table, and some are missing; sequencing was by immunoSEQ multiplex PCR. The sample has approximately 76,000 clones, 65% to 90% seen once. The starting material was CD4+ or CD8+ T cells sorted from blood, obtained in a trial of the OX40 agonist ivuxolimab. These receptors were collected from an adult with an advanced solid tumor such as melanoma, head and neck, liver or kidney cancer. Both conserved end residues are part of each CDR3. The order of the fields is clone size, V gene, J gene, D gene, CDR3 protein, CDR3 DNA. The D gene is left open where the match is weak. Clone size is not always given. Where it is, it says once, few, many or a class for expanded clones.

abundance: .; v_gene: TRBV11-1; j_gene: TRBJ2-5; d_gene: TRBD1; CDR3aa: CASSSGQGTETQYF; CDR3nt: TGTGCCAGCAGCTCGGGACAGGGGACAGAGACCCAGTACTTC
abundance: .; v_gene: TRBV5-1; j_gene: TRBJ1-1; d_gene: .; CDR3aa: CASSHNTGQGAEAFF; CDR3nt: TGCGCCAGCAGCCATAATACGGGGCAAGGGGCTGAAGCTTTCTTT
abundance: .; v_gene: TRBV2; j_gene: TRBJ1-1; d_gene: .; CDR3aa: CASTSDSYTEAFF; CDR3nt: TGTGCCAGCACCTCGGACAGTTACACTGAAGCTTTCTTT
abundance: .; v_gene: TRBV5-5; j_gene: TRBJ1-1; d_gene: TRBD1; CDR3aa: CASSLRGANTEAFF; CDR3nt: TGTGCCAGCAGCCTCAGGGGGGCAAACACTGAAGCTTTCTTT
abundance: .; v_gene: TRBV19; j_gene: TRBJ1-4; d_gene: .; CDR3aa: CASSIAGAVEKLFF; CDR3nt: TGTGCCAGTAGTATTGCCGGGGCTGTGGAAAAACTGTTTTTT
abundance: .; v_gene: TRBV5-1; j_gene: TRBJ2-3; d_gene: TRBD1; CDR3aa: CASSSGQGARDTQYF; CDR3nt: TGCGCCAGCAGCTCCGGACAGGGGGCGCGTGATACGCAGTATTTT
abundance: .; v_gene: TRBV7-9; j_gene: TRBJ1-1; d_gene: .; CDR3aa: CASTYGGGTEAFF; CDR3nt: TGTGCCAGCACCTACGGGGGCGGCACTGAAGCTTTCTTT
abundance: .; v_gene: TRBV10-3; j_gene: TRBJ1-2; d_gene: .; CDR3aa: CAISEGVGGYTF; CDR3nt: TGTGCCATCAGTGAGGGGGTAGGAGGCTACACCTTC
abundance: .; v_gene: TRBV6-1; j_gene: TRBJ1-1; d_gene: .; CDR3aa: CASSSRGGTNTEAFF; CDR3nt: TGTGCCAGCAGTTCCCGGGGGGGAACTAACACTGAAGCTTTCTTT
abundance: .; v_gene: TRBV5-1; j_gene: TRBJ1-1; d_gene: TRBD1; CDR3aa: CASRLGLGGRDTEAFF; CDR3nt: TGCGCCAGCAGGTTGGGGTTAGGGGGCCGGGACACTGAAGCTTTCTTT
abundance: once; v_gene: TRBV9; j_gene: TRBJ2-7; d_gene: .; CDR3aa: CASSVAPSYEQYF; CDR3nt: TGTGCCAGCAGCGTAGCCCCTTCCTACGAGCAGTACTTC
abundance: once; v_gene: TRBV2; j_gene: TRBJ1-1; d_gene: TRBD1; CDR3aa: CASSGQGGTEAFF; CDR3nt: TGTGCCAGCAGCGGACAGGGGGGGACTGAAGCTTTCTTT
abundance: .; v_gene: TRBV19; j_gene: TRBJ2-7; d_gene: TRBD1; CDR3aa: CASSPEMDRPYEQYF; CDR3nt: TGTGCCAGTAGTCCCGAAATGGACAGGCCCTACGAGCAGTACTTC
abundance: .; v_gene: TRBV19; j_gene: TRBJ2-2; d_gene: .; CDR3aa: CASSDSPVTGELFF; CDR3nt: TGTGCCAGTAGCGACTCACCAGTCACCGGGGAGCTGTTTTTT
abundance: .; v_gene: TRBV30; j_gene: TRBJ2-6; d_gene: .; CDR3aa: CAWKGLARHSGANVLTF; CDR3nt: TGTGCCTGGAAAGGTCTGGCGCGGCACTCTGGGGCCAACGTCCTGACTTTC
abundance: .; v_gene: TRBV27; j_gene: TRBJ1-6; d_gene: .; CDR3aa: CASSRGGSLGSPLHF; CDR3nt: TGTGCCAGCAGCCGCGGGGGAAGTCTCGGGTCACCCCTCCACTTT
abundance: .; v_gene: TRBV5-5; j_gene: TRBJ2-5; d_gene: TRBD1; CDR3aa: CASSGTDQETQYF; CDR3nt: TGTGCCAGCAGCGGGACAGACCAAGAGACCCAGTACTTC
abundance: .; v_gene: TRBV18; j_gene: TRBJ2-3; d_gene: TRBD1; CDR3aa: CASSPPTGQDFTDTQYF; CDR3nt: TGTGCCAGCTCACCACCGACGGGACAGGACTTCACAGATACGCAGTATTTT
abundance: .; v_gene: TRBV7-2; j_gene: TRBJ2-2; d_gene: .; CDR3aa: CASSLAKALGELFF; CDR3nt: TGTGCCAGCAGCTTAGCCAAAGCGCTCGGGGAGCTGTTTTTT
abundance: .; v_gene: TRBV6-5; j_gene: TRBJ1-1; d_gene: .; CDR3aa: CAIQLLDGRNTEAFF; CDR3nt: TGTGCCATCCAGTTACTCGACGGCAGGAACACTGAAGCTTTCTTT
abundance: .; v_gene: TRBV4-3; j_gene: TRBJ1-2; d_gene: .; CDR3aa: CASTGQGVNGYTF; CDR3nt: TGCGCCAGCACGGGGCAGGGAGTTAATGGCTACACCTTC
abundance: .; v_gene: TRBV6-1; j_gene: TRBJ2-7; d_gene: .; CDR3aa: CASSDLSRRGSYEQYF; CDR3nt: TGTGCCAGCAGTGACCTCTCCCGTCGGGGCTCCTACGAGCAGTACTTC
abundance: .; v_gene: TRBV7-3; j_gene: TRBJ2-1; d_gene: .; CDR3aa: CASSPRSSYNEQFF; CDR3nt: TGTGCCAGCAGCCCTCGGAGCTCCTACAATGAGCAGTTCTTC
abundance: .; v_gene: TRBV7-3; j_gene: TRBJ2-7; d_gene: .; CDR3aa: CASSQAAAYEQYF; CDR3nt: TGTGCCAGCAGCCAGGCCGCGGCCTACGAGCAGTACTTC
abundance: .; v_gene: TRBV6-6; j_gene: TRBJ2-4; d_gene: .; CDR3aa: CASSYGLAKNIQYF; CDR3nt: TGTGCCAGCAGTTACGGACTAGCCAAAAACATTCAGTACTTC
abundance: .; v_gene: TRBV7-2; j_gene: TRBJ2-1; d_gene: TRBD2; CDR3aa: CASSFVGTTYNEQFF; CDR3nt: TGTGCCAGCAGCTTCGTCGGGACTACCTACAATGAGCAGTTCTTC
abundance: .; v_gene: TRBV2; j_gene: TRBJ2-3; d_gene: TRBD2; CDR3aa: CASSIGLGEGDTQYF; CDR3nt: TGTGCCAGCAGTATTGGACTAGGGGAGGGAGATACGCAGTATTTT
abundance: .; v_gene: TRBV2; j_gene: TRBJ1-1; d_gene: .; CDR3aa: CASSLLGLMNTEAFF; CDR3nt: TGTGCCAGCAGCCTCCTGGGGCTCATGAACACTGAAGCTTTCTTT
abundance: .; v_gene: TRBV7-6; j_gene: TRBJ2-2; d_gene: TRBD2; CDR3aa: CASSLEYPSGGGTGELFF; CDR3nt: TGTGCCAGCAGCTTAGAGTACCCTAGCGGGGGGGGCACCGGGGAGCTGTTTTTT
abundance: .; v_gene: TRBV5-6; j_gene: TRBJ1-2; d_gene: .; CDR3aa: CASSLQANYGYTF; CDR3nt: TGTGCCAGCAGCCTACAGGCTAACTATGGCTACACCTTC
abundance: .; v_gene: TRBV6-1; j_gene: TRBJ1-4; d_gene: .; CDR3aa: CASSPLEEKLFF; CDR3nt: TGTGCCAGCAGCCCCCTAGAGGAAAAACTGTTTTTT
abundance: .; v_gene: TRBV7-2; j_gene: TRBJ1-3; d_gene: .; CDR3aa: CASSLSQGGNTIYF; CDR3nt: TGTGCCAGCAGCTTAAGCCAGGGGGGAAACACCATATATTTT
abundance: .; v_gene: TRBV9; j_gene: TRBJ2-1; d_gene: TRBD2; CDR3aa: CASTGGSSYNEQFF; CDR3nt: TGTGCCAGCACGGGGGGGAGCTCCTACAATGAGCAGTTCTTC
abundance: .; v_gene: TRBV11-2; j_gene: TRBJ2-3; d_gene: .; CDR3aa: CASSLGGSEDTQYF; CDR3nt: TGTGCCAGCAGCTTAGGGGGCTCTGAAGATACGCAGTATTTT
abundance: .; v_gene: TRBV7-8; j_gene: TRBJ2-2; d_gene: TRBD1; CDR3aa: CASSPGQVTGELFF; CDR3nt: TGTGCCAGCAGCCCAGGACAGGTCACCGGGGAGCTGTTTTTT
abundance: .; v_gene: TRBV11-2; j_gene: TRBJ2-3; d_gene: TRBD1; CDR3aa: CASSHLQGAETDTQYF; CDR3nt: TGTGCCAGCAGCCACCTACAGGGGGCGGAGACAGATACGCAGTATTTT
abundance: once; v_gene: TRBV2; j_gene: TRBJ1-4; d_gene: TRBD1; CDR3aa: CASSEMIWTGGEKLFF; CDR3nt: TGTGCCAGCAGTGAAATGATTTGGACAGGGGGTGAAAAACTGTTTTTT
abundance: once; v_gene: TRBV6-5; j_gene: TRBJ1-2; d_gene: .; CDR3aa: CASSHDWTVLYGYTF; CDR3nt: TGTGCCAGCAGCCACGACTGGACAGTTCTCTATGGCTACACCTTC
abundance: .; v_gene: TRBV18; j_gene: TRBJ1-1; d_gene: .; CDR3aa: CASSPRGALTEAFF; CDR3nt: TGTGCCAGCTCACCACGGGGGGCTTTAACTGAAGCTTTCTTT
abundance: .; v_gene: TRBV4-2; j_gene: TRBJ2-2; d_gene: .; CDR3aa: CASSQDPRSLGGELFF; CDR3nt: TGTGCCAGCAGCCAAGACCCCCGTTCCCTGGGGGGGGAGCTGTTTTTT
abundance: .; v_gene: TRBV30; j_gene: TRBJ1-2; d_gene: .; CDR3aa: CAWSVRVYYGYTF; CDR3nt: TGTGCCTGGAGTGTACGGGTTTACTATGGCTACACCTTC
abundance: .; v_gene: TRBV7-6; j_gene: TRBJ2-3; d_gene: .; CDR3aa: CASSFWDGTDTQYF; CDR3nt: TGTGCCAGCAGCTTTTGGGACGGGACAGATACGCAGTATTTT
abundance: once; v_gene: TRBV9; j_gene: TRBJ2-3; d_gene: .; CDR3aa: CASSVDPGATDTQYF; CDR3nt: TGTGCCAGCAGCGTAGATCCGGGAGCAACAGATACGCAGTATTTT
abundance: .; v_gene: TRBV4-3; j_gene: TRBJ1-5; d_gene: .; CDR3aa: CASSQDPTFYQPQHF; CDR3nt: TGCGCCAGCAGCCAAGATCCGACTTTCTATCAGCCCCAGCATTTT
abundance: once; v_gene: TRBV9; j_gene: TRBJ2-5; d_gene: TRBD1; CDR3aa: CASSLQGAQETQYF; CDR3nt: TGTGCCAGCAGCTTACAGGGGGCCCAAGAGACCCAGTACTTC
abundance: once; v_gene: TRBV5-1; j_gene: TRBJ1-1; d_gene: TRBD1; CDR3aa: CASSPQGAGSTEAFF; CDR3nt: TGCGCCAGCAGCCCACAGGGGGCAGGGAGCACTGAAGCTTTCTTT
abundance: .; v_gene: TRBV14; j_gene: TRBJ2-1; d_gene: TRBD1; CDR3aa: CASSLGQGRLRNEQFF; CDR3nt: TGTGCCAGCAGCCTGGGACAGGGAAGGTTGAGAAATGAGCAGTTCTTC